These 9 T cell receptor beta chains were all obtained from the same sample, sequenced in a study of Graves' ophthalmopathy and Graves' hyperthyroidism. Amplified TCR beta CDR3 regions were obtained using RNA transcripts as template. Second-round multiplex PCR came after first-round RT-PCR with HTBI primers. One entry per CDR3 protein, called by TCRdb with MiXCR from the multiplex PCR reads. The sample includes about 700,000 distinct CDR3 sequences, around 40% of them seen just once. The sequenced sample consisted of peripheral blood. All receptors derive from an adult man with Graves' ophthalmopathy.

The genes are TRBV25-1 and TRBJ2-7; possibly TRBD2 for D (6 bases). Germline CDR1 is MGHDK and CDR2 is SYGVNS. The CDR3 loop spans 14 amino acids. V lost 5 bases to trimming and J lost 4 bases, with 15 bases between them. CDR3 protein: CASSYLSSEYEQYF. CDR3 coding DNA: TGTGCCAGCAGTTACCTCTCTAGCGAATACGAGCAGTACTTC.

This rearrangement joins TRBV25-1 to TRBJ2-2; 7 bases agree with TRBD1. After removal of 6 bases from V and 1 base from J, the junction contained 5 bases not matched to a gene. This CDR3 has 15 amino acids. Germline-derived CDR1 and CDR2 are MGHDK and SYGVNS. The CDR3 bases are TGTGCCAGCAGGGGGGACAGATGGAACACCGGGGAGCTGTTTTTT. Residues: CASRGDRWNTGELFF.

The sample holds a few counts of this clonotype. The chain carries TRBV7-2 and TRBJ2-2, with no clear D. Germline V gene lookup returns CDR1 SGHTA and CDR2 FQGNSA. Trimming stripped 4 bases from V and 7 bases from J, with 4 bases between. The CDR3 has 11 residues. The CDR3 loop reads CASSYHGELFF. In nucleotides, the CDR3 is TGTGCCAGCAGCTATCACGGGGAGCTGTTTTTT.

The rearrangement joins TRBV7-3 to TRBJ1-5; TRBD1 matches 8 bases. Germline V CDR1 and CDR2: SGHTA, FQGTGA. The length of the CDR3 is 15 residues. Trimming removed 0 bases from V and 9 bases from J; junction bases left unmatched: 7. CDR3 DNA sequence: TGTGCCAGCAGCTTAACGAGCAGGGGGCTATGGCCCCAGCATTTT. Amino acid sequence: CASSLTSRGLWPQHF.

This clonotype was seen at least ten times. The rearrangement links TRBV11-2 to TRBJ2-6; the D is unclear. The CDR3 is 16 amino acids. Trimming removed 3 bases at V and 0 bases at J, with 9 bases between. The V gene's germline CDR1 is SGHAT and CDR2 FQNNGV. In DNA form, the CDR3 reads TGTGCCAGCAGCTTGGGGATAAACTCTGGGGCCAACGTCCTGACTTTC. Translated, it gives CASSLGINSGANVLTF.

The chain carries TRBV7-9 and TRBJ2-5; TRBD1 matches at 12 bases. V dropped 8 bases and J dropped 11; count of bases not matched to a gene: 9. The CDR3 totals 13 residues. Germline V CDR1 and CDR2: SEHNR, FQNEAQ (reference sequence). The CDR3 region has the DNA TGTGCCAGCGGGACAGGGGGCGCAGATACGCAGTACTTC. Amino acids: CASGTGGADTQYF. The whole variable domain, remainder taken from reference TRBV7-9 and TRBJ2-5, is DTGVSQNPRHKITKRGQNVTFRCDPISEHNRLYWYRQTLGQGPEFLTYFQNEAQLEKSRLLSDRFSAERPKGSFSTLEIQRTEQGDSAMYLCASGTGGADTQYFGPGTRLLVL.

The chain has TRBV29-1 and TRBJ1-5, with no clear D. CDR3 size: 13 residues. With 8 bases removed from V and 1 base from J, the gap between germline ends came to 12 bases. Germline assignment: CDR1 SQVTM and CDR2 ANQGSEA. In DNA form, the CDR3 reads TGCAGCCCTGGCCCTGGGAGCAATCAGCCCCAGCATTTT. Residues: CSPGPGSNQPQHF.

The genes are TRBV19 and TRBJ1-1; TRBD1 might be the D (6 bases). This CDR3 is built from 13 residues. Germline assignment: CDR1 LNHDA and CDR2 SQIVND (reference sequence). Trimming cost V 6 bases and J 3 bases, with 11 bases left between them. The CDR3 coding sequence is TGTGCCAGTAGCGGACAGCTGGACACTGAAGCTTTCTTT. This sequence encodes CASSGQLDTEAFF.

The rearrangement joins TRBV19 to TRBJ1-5, with a weak D call TRBD1 (5 bases). Trimming removed 4 bases from V and 6 bases from J, with 16 bases in between. The CDR3 loop spans 15 amino acids. Looked up from germline, CDR1 is LNHDA and CDR2 is SQIVND (reference sequence). In DNA, the CDR3 is TGTGCCAGTAGTAAGCCCGGGGGTGGTGCTCAGCCCCAGCATTTT. This sequence encodes CASSKPGGGAQPQHF.